One T cell receptor beta chain is described in this entry. The target of this receptor is not known. Given a much more abundant clone one base away, this may be a read error. This sample stems from a study of T cells in Graves' hyperthyroidism and ophthalmopathy (dated by TCRdb to the late 2010s). Describing the broader study: Peripheral blood was collected at initial diagnosis, before any treatment. In addition, the study compared T-cell repertoires in thyroid tissue and in blood from 6 or 7 Graves' hyperthyroidism patients. To identify TCR V-J signatures that set the groups apart, the researchers used a discovery cohort of about a hundred patients, made up of roughly 45 with Graves' ophthalmopathy and 55 to 65 with stable Graves' hyperthyroidism. Prospective prediction of ophthalmopathy was tested in an independent validation cohort consisting of roughly 20 hyperthyroidism patients and 17 patients who later progressed to ophthalmopathy. The 95 to 100 discovery patients were randomly split 7:3 into training and test sets. The paper describes TCR Vbeta CDR3 sequencing of around 130 peripheral blood samples, made up of roughly 45 ophthalmopathy patients, 70 to 75 hyperthyroidism patients and about 17 progressor patients. Following sampling, methimazole starting at 30 mg daily was given to hyperthyroidism patients, and high-dose intravenous methylprednisolone was given to ophthalmopathy patients.

The TCR beta CDR3 regions were amplified from the RNA transcripts. For the first round of RT-PCR on the TCR CDR3, the HTBI primer set was used together with the Qiagen OneStep RT-PCR kit. Libraries were constructed in a second round of multiplex PCR, after which size selection and purification were carried out. Sequencing of the libraries was done on an Illumina HiSeq2000 using paired-end 100 bp reads. As for the original processing: SOAPnuke was used to process the raw data, with reads discarded if the reads contained adapters or uncalled bases, had a mean Phred below 15, or lacked an exact constant-primer or identifier match. COPE v1.2.5 was used to merge the high-quality paired reads, and each unique nucleotide sequence was defined as a clonotype. MiTCR v1.1 was used to align the clonotypes against IMGT TRBV, TRBD and TRBJ reference segments. Only V-J combinations with frequency above 0.0001, covering 99% to 99.2% of repertoires, were analysed. A TCS score was defined as the ratio of F50 (clonal expansion) to E x V (chaos), with BLOSUM62-based TCRdist applied between CDR3 peptides within each V-J. Welch's t-statistics and random forest reduced some 510 V-J features to about 12, which were used in a naive Bayes classifier (R e1071). TCRdb reworked the public reads: Q25 trimming with fastp, MiXCR clone assembly, productive beta chains retained. When rows share a CDR3 protein, they turn into one entry using the most common DNA and genes. TCRdb, not the authors, supplied the V and J calls. This sample holds about 350,000 distinct CDR3 sequences; approximately 14% were observed only once. Clones ranked in the top ten supply around 23% of the sample.

The investigation overall reported the following: Most expanded thyroid clonotypes (frequency above 0.001) were also detected in blood, a finding suggesting that blood repertoires may reflect thyroid immune responses. No statistical method was used to fix the sample size in advance, and group allocation was not hidden from the investigators. In validation, the model predicted progression to ophthalmopathy a median of approximately 6.6 months before onset, with 70% to 71% sensitivity and around 76% specificity. A model built on a 13 V-J signature distinguished ophthalmopathy from stable hyperthyroidism, reaching around 88% sensitivity and about 81% specificity in cross-validation and 80%/75% in testing.

The CDR3 has 13 amino acids, counting the end cysteine and phenylalanine. Just the 39-base CDR3 DNA is kept, in frame starting at base 1. From a lookup of the germline V gene, CDR1 and CDR2 are SGHNT and YENEEA. Stable Graves' hyperthyroidism was defined as no progression to ophthalmopathy during 18 months of follow-up. The hyperthyroidism patients were between 18 and 65 years old and newly diagnosed, with a disease duration of less than 2 months. Exclusion was applied to patients with uncontrolled infections, other autoimmune diseases, pregnancy or lactation. Diagnoses were based on clinical symptoms, serum thyroxine and TRAb, thyroid ultrasound and orbital computed tomography. PBMCs were separated from approximately 10 ml of fresh peripheral blood using Ficoll-Paque density gradient centrifugation. Trizol reagent was used to extract total RNA, and RNA quality was then checked on an Agilent 2100 Bioanalyzer.

The origin of this receptor is a woman in her 30s with Graves' hyperthyroidism. Recombination joined TRBV11-3 with TRBJ2-1, and perhaps TRBD2 as D gene, on 5 matching bases. The sample taken for sequencing was blood. Read as DNA, the sequence is TGTGCCAGCAGCTTAGAAAGCGGCAATAAGCAGTTCTTC. Its translation is CASSLESGNKQFF.